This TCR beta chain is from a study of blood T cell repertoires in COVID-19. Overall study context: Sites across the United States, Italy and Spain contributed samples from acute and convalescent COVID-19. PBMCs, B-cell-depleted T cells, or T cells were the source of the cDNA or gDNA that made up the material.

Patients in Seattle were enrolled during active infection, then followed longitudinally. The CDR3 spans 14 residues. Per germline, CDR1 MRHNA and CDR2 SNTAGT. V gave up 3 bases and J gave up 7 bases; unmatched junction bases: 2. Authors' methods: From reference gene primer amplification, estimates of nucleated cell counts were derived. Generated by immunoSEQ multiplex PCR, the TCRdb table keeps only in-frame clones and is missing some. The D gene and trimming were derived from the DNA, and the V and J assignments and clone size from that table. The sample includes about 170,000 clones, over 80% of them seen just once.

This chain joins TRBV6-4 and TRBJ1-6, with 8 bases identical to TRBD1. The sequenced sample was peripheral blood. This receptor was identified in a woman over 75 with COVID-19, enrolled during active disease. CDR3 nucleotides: TGTGCCAGCAGTGAGGGACAGGCGAATTCACCCCTCCACTTT. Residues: CASSEGQANSPLHF.